This TCR beta chain was retrieved from a study of T cells in women clearing cervical HPV infection. Germline lookup yields CDR1 LNHDA and CDR2 SQIVND (reference sequence). The CDR3 extends over 14 amino acids. A remark on this clone: Its cognate antigen is unknown. The missing CDR3 end, 3 residues past where the read stops, is filled in from the germline J gene.

Study-wide results and limits: CIN3+ cases had significantly higher TCR richness than controls; evenness did not differ. Richness plus V gene abundances separated cases from controls with AUC 0.8 to 0.85.

HPV was found by MY09/MY11 PCR and dot-blot genotyping. Clones were sequenced by immunoSEQ multiplex PCR, and TCRdb holds only the in-frame ones, with some missing. This listing includes 12,000 or so clones. The source of this sequence is a woman between 18 and 70 years old with a cervical HPV16 infection that either progressed to CIN3+ or cleared (not recorded which). The sequencing input was blood buffy coat. The rearrangement joins TRBV19 to TRBJ1-2; D perhaps matches TRBD1 (6 bases). CDR3: CASSIGGHTDTYTF. The part of the CDR3 DNA that was read is TGTGCCAGTAGTATAGGGGGACACACAGATACC. Full variable domain (missing parts from reference TRBV19 and TRBJ1-2): DGGITQSPKYLFRKEGQNVTLSCEQNLNHDAMYWYRQDPGQGLRLIYYSQIVNDFQKGDIAEGYSVSREKKESFPLTVTSAQKNPTAFYLCASSIGGHTDTYTFGSGTRLTVV.